This T cell receptor (beta chain) was profiled in a study of beta chain features in type 1 diabetes. Looking at the study overall: All samples combined gave under 110,000,000 sorted cells for examination. Whole-study findings and limits: Across all four CD4+ subsets, people with type 1 diabetes showed modestly shorter TCRB CDR3s. The VDJ junctions of type 1 diabetes patients carried fewer insertions and more deletions. Relative to healthy donors, patients appeared to have naive, central memory and Treg TCRB repertoires that were more similar. The study left unresolved whether HLA type influences TCRB rearrangement.

Investigators reverse transcribed all isolated RNA, so they sequenced expressed TCRB transcripts. The data were produced by immunoSEQ multiplex PCR, yet TCRdb's version contains in-frame clones alone and is incomplete. The sample records about 180,000 clones, under 9.5% being singletons. A note on this clone: The antigen is undetermined.

The sequencing sample was made of central memory CD4+ T cells from blood. This TCR was recovered from a man aged 18 to 30 with type 1 diabetes.

This CDR3 reads CASSLREGSPLHF. The CDR3 DNA reads TGTGCCAGCAGCCTGAGGGAGGGTTCACCCCTCCACTTT. V is TRBV11-3 and J is TRBJ1-6; no clear D. Germline CDR1 reads SGHNT; CDR2 reads YENEEA. Trimming took off 5 bases at V and 9 bases at J, with 11 bases between the two ends. The CDR3 runs 13 residues.